What follows are 10 T cell receptor beta chains derived from one specimen sequenced in a study of blood T cell repertoires in COVID-19. Method: immunoSEQ multiplex PCR; TCRdb's copy keeps in-frame clones and lacks some. The table includes about 16,000 clones, 88% detected once. Specimen: peripheral blood. The receptor source for this set is a human donor in a cohort sampled during active COVID-19.

The J gene is TRBJ2-5, the V gene TRBV3-1 (or the pseudogene TRBV3-2); 7 nucleotides line up with TRBD2. This CDR3 is built from 15 residues. Germline values: CDR1 LGHDT, CDR2 YNNKEL (reference sequence). Trimming at V came to 0 bases and at J to 4 bases, leaving 5 bases not matched to a gene. The CDR3 sequence: CASSQDITSAETQYF. Here the CDR3 DNA reads TGTGCCAGCAGCCAAGATATCACTAGCGCAGAGACCCAGTACTTC.

The chain carries TRBV5-1 and TRBJ1-1; 7 nucleotides line up with TRBD1. The V gene end was trimmed by 2 bases and the J gene end by 1 base; junction bases not matched to a gene: 5. The CDR3 contains 15 residues. Germline V gene lookup returns CDR1 SGHRS and CDR2 YFSETQ. The DNA for the CDR3 is TGCGCCAGCAGCTTCCGACAGGGAGGGAACACTGAAGCTTTCTTT. Protein: CASSFRQGGNTEAFF.

The chain is built from TRBV30 and TRBJ1-3, with TRBD1 as a possible D gene (5 bases). Germline V gene lookup returns CDR1 GTSNPN and CDR2 SVGIG (reference sequence). The CDR3 extends over 12 amino acids. Trimming removed 4 bases at V and 4 bases at J, with 8 bases between. The CDR3 here is CAWTAGGNTIYF. The CDR3 DNA sequence: TGTGCCTGGACGGCAGGGGGAAACACCATATATTTT.

This rearrangement joins TRBV2 to TRBJ2-7; a weak D match, TRBD2 (5 bases). The CDR3 runs to 13 residues. Germline loops: CDR1 SNHLY, CDR2 FYNNEI. V lost 6 bases, J lost 3 bases, and 12 bases lay in between. CDR3 in DNA: TGTGCCAGCAGGAGGGTAAAACTCTACGAGCAGTACTTC. Translation gives CASRRVKLYEQYF.

This clone was seen just once. The CDR3 is CASSQNGGDTGELFF. CDR3 in DNA: TGTGCCAGCAGCCAGAACGGGGGGGACACCGGGGAGCTGTTTTTT. V gene TRBV3-1 (or the pseudogene TRBV3-2) combines with J gene TRBJ2-2; TRBD2 agrees at 8 bases. The CDR3 is 15 amino acids. The germline V gene has CDR1 LGHDT and CDR2 YNNKEL (reference sequence). With 3 bases clipped from V and 3 bases from J, the junction kept 3 bases outside the gene matches.

The sample holds a few counts of this clone. The DNA is left out, because the CDR3 cannot be placed on it with certainty; the CDR3 is given as TCRdb lists it. The V and J genes are TRBV23-1 and TRBJ1-4; whether TRBD1, the table's D call, matches the DNA was not checked. TRBV23-1 is classed as an ORF, of uncertain function. From its first to its last residue, the CDR3 has 17 amino acids. CDR3 protein: CASSQVPGQGTMKNCFF.

The rearrangement joins TRBV19 to TRBJ2-1; D might be TRBD2 (6 bases). Germline V gene data show CDR1 as LNHDA and CDR2 as SQIVND (reference sequence). This CDR3 comprises 15 residues. Trimming left V 5 bases short and J 7 bases short, with 18 bases between. CDR3 in amino acids: CASSSRGGARNEQFF. The CDR3 region has the DNA TGTGCCAGTAGTTCCCGGGGCGGGGCTCGGAATGAGCAGTTCTTC.

The rearrangement joins TRBV7-2 to TRBJ2-7; TRBD2 matches 10 bases. Trimming removed 1 base from V and 3 bases from J; junction bases left unmatched: 9. The CDR3 runs 17 residues. CDR1 and CDR2 from the germline V gene are SGHTA and FQGNSA. The CDR3 here is CASSLEVAGGLVYEQYF. The CDR3 DNA reads TGTGCCAGCAGCTTAGAGGTAGCGGGGGGACTGGTCTACGAGCAGTACTTC.

The DNA for the CDR3 is TGTGCCAGCAGCTCTCAGGGTATCGTCTATGGCTACACCTTC. This gives the protein CASSSQGIVYGYTF. The chain uses TRBV5-6 and TRBJ1-2; maybe TRBD1 (5 bases). Trimming shortened V by 3 bases and J by 4 bases, and 13 bases separated the two germline ends. This CDR3 spans 14 amino acids. Per germline, CDR1 SGHDT and CDR2 YYEEEE.

J is TRBJ2-4 and V is TRBV9; 7 positions agree with TRBD1. CDR3 length: 15 amino acids. Trimming cost V 4 bases and J 1 base; bases outside gene matches: 5. The germline CDR1 and CDR2 sequences are SGDLS and YYNGEE. CDR3 nucleotide sequence: TGTGCCAGCAGCCCGACAGGGACGGCCAAAAACATTCAGTACTTC. It specifies CASSPTGTAKNIQYF.